Below, 15 T cell receptor beta chains from the same sample are listed, as sequenced in a study of long-term antiretroviral therapy in people with HIV. The authors ran the immunoSEQ assay, v3.0, at survey level. Assay: immunoSEQ multiplex PCR; the TCRdb copy retains only in-frame clones and omits some. Here the sample spans some 27,000 clones, over 90% being singletons. Sequencing used unsorted PBMCs, obtained around 6.5 years after starting antiretroviral therapy. Receptors were obtained from a woman in her thirties or forties with HIV.

The CDR3 coding sequence is TGCGCCAGCAGCTTGGCCGGTGACCTCGGAAACACCATATATTTT. This codes for CASSLAGDLGNTIYF. The chain couples TRBV5-1 to TRBJ1-3; D gene ambiguous. V lost 0 bases and J 4 bases, leaving 11 bases between the germline ends. Germline CDR1 SGHRS, CDR2 YFSETQ. The CDR3 spans 15 residues.

The CDR3 here is CASSSEWYGYTF. The CDR3 bases are TGTGCCAGTAGTTCTGAGTGGTATGGCTACACCTTC. The chain couples TRBV19 to TRBJ1-2; D is unresolved. V lost 5 bases to trimming and J lost 5 bases, with 9 bases between them. The germline V gene encodes CDR1 LNHDA and CDR2 SQIVND (reference sequence). This CDR3 has 12 amino acids.

This clone was seen a single time. The rearrangement joins TRBV6-5 to TRBJ1-6; unclear D gene. V lost 7 bases, J lost 9 bases, and 10 bases lay in between. Germline CDR1 MNHEY, CDR2 SVGAGI. The CDR3 totals 12 residues. The CDR3: CASKTFGSPLHF. The CDR3 bases are TGTGCCAGCAAGACATTCGGTTCACCCCTCCACTTT.

The genes are TRBV9 and TRBJ2-7; 8 nucleotides align to TRBD1. Germline trimming cut 4 bases from V and 2 bases from J; bases unmatched to any gene: 5. The CDR3 length is 14 residues. The germline CDR1 and CDR2 sequences are SGDLS and YYNGEE. CDR3 residues: CASSWGQETYEQYF. The DNA of the CDR3 is TGTGCCAGCAGCTGGGGACAGGAGACCTACGAGCAGTACTTC. Filled out from reference TRBV9 and TRBJ2-7, the complete variable domain reads DSGVTQTPKHLITATGQRVTLRCSPRSGDLSVYWYQQSLDQGLQFLIQYYNGEERAKGNILERFSAQQFPDLHSELNLSSLELGDSALYFCASSWGQETYEQYFGPGTRLTVT.

V usage is TRBV6-1 and J usage is TRBJ1-6, with 10 bases lining up with TRBD1. The CDR3 sequence is 15 residues long. The V and J ends lost 0 bases and 9 bases, in that order; junction bases with no gene match: 2. Germline assignment: CDR1 MNHNS and CDR2 SASEGT. In nucleotides, the CDR3 is TGTGCCAGCAGTGAAGCGGGACAGGGGAGTTCACCCCTCCACTTT. The encoded protein is CASSEAGQGSSPLHF.

DNA for the CDR3: TGTGCCAGCACCAAGGACGGCTCTGGGGCCAACGTCCTGACTTTC. Translated: CASTKDGSGANVLTF. The genes are TRBV6-5 and TRBJ2-6; D remains ambiguous. CDR1 is MNHEY, CDR2 SVGAGI, per germline. This CDR3 comprises 15 residues. Trimming took 7 bases from V and 0 from J, leaving 10 bases between them.

The rearrangement uses TRBV19 and TRBJ1-1; 8 bases align to TRBD1. V lost 8 bases to trimming and J lost 2 bases; unmatched junction nucleotides: 7. This CDR3 is 14 amino acids long. Looked up from germline, CDR1 is LNHDA and CDR2 is SQIVND (reference sequence). As DNA, the CDR3 is TGTGCCAGTGCGTGGACAGGGACAAACACTGAAGCTTTCTTT. This codes for CASAWTGTNTEAFF.

The gene calls are TRBV4-3 and TRBJ1-1; D might be TRBD1 (5 bases). The CDR3 has 14 amino acids. Germline CDR1 is LGHNA and CDR2 is YSLEER. V gave up 4 bases and J gave up 4 bases, with 13 bases separating them. CDR3 DNA: TGCGCCAGCAGCCGAGGGGATTCGGGCACTGAAGCTTTCTTT. The encoded protein is CASSRGDSGTEAFF.

The rearrangement joins TRBV6-5 to TRBJ1-1; TRBD1 aligns across 8 bases. Trimming at V came to 7 bases and at J to 1 base, leaving 8 bases not matched to a gene. This CDR3 is built from 15 residues. Germline CDR1 and CDR2: MNHEY and SVGAGI. Here the CDR3 DNA reads TGTGCCAGCAATACCTACAGGGGGTCGAACACTGAAGCTTTCTTT. Protein sequence: CASNTYRGSNTEAFF.

The table lists this clone with a count of one. V is TRBV4-1 and J is TRBJ2-2; TRBD2 agrees at 7 bases. The V gene end was trimmed by 4 bases and the J gene end by 0 bases; junction bases not matched to a gene: 11. The CDR3 covers 18 residues. The germline CDR1 and CDR2 sequences are MGHRA and YSYEKL. The CDR3 spells CASSRNPGGPANTGELFF. CDR3 in DNA: TGCGCCAGCAGCCGAAACCCGGGGGGACCAGCGAACACCGGGGAGCTGTTTTTT.

This chain links TRBV5-4 with TRBJ1-2; TRBD1 agrees at 7 bases. CDR3 size: 13 residues. Per the germline V gene, CDR1 is SGHNT and CDR2 is YYREEE (reference sequence). The J segment lost 6 bases and the V segment lost 0 bases, leaving 2 bases of the junction unmatched. Written as DNA, the CDR3 is TGTGCCAGCAGCTTGGAACAGGGGAATGGCTACACCTTC. As protein: CASSLEQGNGYTF.

This clone was observed a handful of times. This chain links TRBV6-5 with TRBJ1-1; 9 bases line up with TRBD1. The CDR3 length is 14 residues. The germline V gene encodes CDR1 MNHEY and CDR2 SVGAGI. V shed 6 bases, J shed 3 bases, and the junction held 5 bases outside the gene matches. The CDR3 DNA follows: TGTGCCAGCAGCCGACAGGGGGGTTACACTGAAGCTTTCTTT. Translation: CASSRQGGYTEAFF.

The V and J genes are TRBV7-2 and TRBJ2-7; D call uncertain. The germline CDR1 and CDR2 sequences are SGHTA and FQGNSA. Trimming removed 1 base at V and 2 bases at J, with 12 bases between. CDR3 length: 15 residues. CDR3 sequence: CASSLGEGFAYEQYF. In nucleotides, the CDR3 is TGTGCCAGCAGCTTAGGGGAAGGGTTCGCCTACGAGCAGTACTTC.

The chain uses TRBV4-1 and TRBJ1-4; perhaps TRBD1 as D (6 bases). V lost 1 base and J 4 bases, leaving 10 bases between the germline ends. CDR3 length: 15 residues. Germline CDR1 reads MGHRA; CDR2 reads YSYEKL. This CDR3 is CASSQGGQFNEKLFF. CDR3 DNA sequence: TGCGCCAGCAGCCAAGGAGGACAGTTTAATGAAAAACTGTTTTTT.

This clone was seen a few times. The V gene is TRBV5-1, the J gene TRBJ2-5; no reliable D call. Germline V lookup: CDR1 SGHRS, CDR2 YFSETQ. With 0 bases removed from V and 5 bases from J, the gap between germline ends came to 14 bases. This CDR3 contains 15 residues. As DNA, the CDR3 is TGCGCCAGCAGCTTGGCTCCTACCCCCCCGGAGACCCAGTACTTC. This translates into CASSLAPTPPETQYF. Using reference TRBV5-1 and TRBJ2-5 for the parts outside the CDR3, the full variable domain is KAGVTQTPRYLIKTRGQQVTLSCSPISGHRSVSWYQQTPGQGLQFLFEYFSETQRNKGNFPGRFSGRQFSNSRSEMNVSTLELGDSALYLCASSLAPTPPETQYFGPGTRLLVL.